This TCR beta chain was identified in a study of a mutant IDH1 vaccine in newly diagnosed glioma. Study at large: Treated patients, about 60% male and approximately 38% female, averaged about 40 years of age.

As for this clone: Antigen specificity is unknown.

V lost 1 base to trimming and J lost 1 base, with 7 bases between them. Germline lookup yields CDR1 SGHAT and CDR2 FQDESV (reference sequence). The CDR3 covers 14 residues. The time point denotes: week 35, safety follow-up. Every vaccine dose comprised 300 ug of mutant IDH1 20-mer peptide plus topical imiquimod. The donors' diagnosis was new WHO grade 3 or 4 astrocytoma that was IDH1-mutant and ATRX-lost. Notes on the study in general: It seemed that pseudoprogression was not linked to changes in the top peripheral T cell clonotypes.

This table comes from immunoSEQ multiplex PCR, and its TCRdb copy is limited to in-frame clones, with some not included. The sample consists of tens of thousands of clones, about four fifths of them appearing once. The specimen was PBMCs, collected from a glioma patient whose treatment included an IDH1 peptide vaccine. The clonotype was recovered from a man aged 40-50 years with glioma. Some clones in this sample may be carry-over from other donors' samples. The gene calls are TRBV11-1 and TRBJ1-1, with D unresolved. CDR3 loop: CASSLVSANTEAFF. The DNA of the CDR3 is TGTGCCAGCAGCTTAGTATCGGCGAACACTGAAGCTTTCTTT.